This T cell receptor beta chain was identified in a study of blood T cell repertoires in COVID-19. Original methodology: Researchers report that nucleated cell counts were estimated from reference gene primer amplification. TCRdb's table, derived via immunoSEQ multiplex PCR, lists solely in-frame clones and lacks some. D and trimming come from the DNA, and the V and J calls and clone size come from that table. The sample lists 75,000 to 95,000 clones, around 90% occurring once. V was pared by 1 base and J by 5 bases, with 11 bases between. Per germline, CDR1 SEHNR and CDR2 FQNEAQ (reference sequence). The CDR3 consists of 14 residues.

This sequence originates from a middle-aged man with active COVID-19. The chain couples TRBV7-9 to TRBJ2-5; a weak D match, TRBD2 (6 bases). What was sequenced was peripheral blood. Here the CDR3 DNA reads TGTGCCAGCAGCTTAGTGGGGAGCGGGGAGACCCAGTACTTC. Its translation is CASSLVGSGETQYF. Combining the CDR3 with reference TRBV7-9 and TRBJ2-5 gives the whole variable domain DTGVSQNPRHKITKRGQNVTFRCDPISEHNRLYWYRQTLGQGPEFLTYFQNEAQLEKSRLLSDRFSAERPKGSFSTLEIQRTEQGDSAMYLCASSLVGSGETQYFGPGTRLLVL.